The present entry profiles one T cell receptor beta chain with its context. Its specificity is unknown. These data belong to a study of shared clonotypes between healthy human individuals. Study-level information: Donor composition was a couple of women and three men, aged 18 to 49. Study results and caveats: Generation probabilities of non-shared clonotypes were lower (relative to those shared by all four donors).

TCRdb keeps only in-frame clones here, not all; method: immunoSEQ multiplex PCR. The data contain about 1.5 million clones, around 97% of them singletons. With V trimmed by 3 bases and J by 7 bases, 6 bases remained unmatched. Germline V gene lookup returns CDR1 SGHNT and CDR2 YENEEA. This CDR3 has 15 amino acids. The sequenced sample was naive CD4+ T cells sorted from blood. Subset of the sample: CD45RA+ positively selected. The clonotype comes from a man aged 30 to 45 in good health. V and J are TRBV11-3 and TRBJ2-1, with 10 bases lining up with TRBD2. The CDR3, as DNA: TGTGCCAGCAGCTTGGGAAGCGGGAGGGGGAATGAGCAGTTCTTC. Translating it yields CASSLGSGRGNEQFF.